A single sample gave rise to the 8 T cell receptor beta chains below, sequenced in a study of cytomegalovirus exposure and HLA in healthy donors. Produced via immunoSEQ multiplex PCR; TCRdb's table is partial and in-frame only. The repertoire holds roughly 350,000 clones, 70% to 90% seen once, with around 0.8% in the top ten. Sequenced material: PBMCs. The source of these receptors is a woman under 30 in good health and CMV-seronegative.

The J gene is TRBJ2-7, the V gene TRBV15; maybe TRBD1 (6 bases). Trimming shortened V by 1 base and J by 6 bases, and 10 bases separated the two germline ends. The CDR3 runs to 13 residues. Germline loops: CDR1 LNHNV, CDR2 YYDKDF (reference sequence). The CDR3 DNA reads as TGTGCCACCAGCAGAGCAGGGGTTCGCGAGCAGTACTTC. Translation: CATSRAGVREQYF.

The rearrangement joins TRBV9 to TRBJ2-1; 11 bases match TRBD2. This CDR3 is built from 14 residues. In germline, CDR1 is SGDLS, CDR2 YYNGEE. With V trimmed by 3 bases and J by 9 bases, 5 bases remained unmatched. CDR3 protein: CASSAQGLAVEQFF. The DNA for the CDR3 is TGTGCCAGCAGCGCCCAGGGACTAGCGGTTGAGCAGTTCTTC.

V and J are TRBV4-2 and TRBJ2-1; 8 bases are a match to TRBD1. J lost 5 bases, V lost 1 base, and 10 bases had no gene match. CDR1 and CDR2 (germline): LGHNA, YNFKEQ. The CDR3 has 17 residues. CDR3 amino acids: CASSQVQDRVFDNEQFF. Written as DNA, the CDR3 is TGTGCCAGCAGCCAAGTCCAGGACAGGGTTTTCGACAATGAGCAGTTCTTC.

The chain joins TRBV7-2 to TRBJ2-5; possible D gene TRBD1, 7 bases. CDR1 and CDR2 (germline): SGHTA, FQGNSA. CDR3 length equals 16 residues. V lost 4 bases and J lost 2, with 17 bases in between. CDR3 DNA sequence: TGTGCCAGCAGCTCTTTAGGAGGGGGACAGCAAGAGACCCAGTACTTC. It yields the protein CASSSLGGGQQETQYF.

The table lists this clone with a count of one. The CDR3 DNA reads as TGTGCTAGTGGTCCGGGGACTAGCGCAAGCAATGAGCAGTTCTTC. It encodes CASGPGTSASNEQFF. The chain uses TRBV12-5 and TRBJ2-1; 10 positions agree with TRBD2. J was trimmed by 6 bases and V by 5 bases; bases with no gene match: 7. The germline V gene has CDR1 LGHNT and CDR2 FRNRAP. The CDR3 is made up of 15 amino acids.

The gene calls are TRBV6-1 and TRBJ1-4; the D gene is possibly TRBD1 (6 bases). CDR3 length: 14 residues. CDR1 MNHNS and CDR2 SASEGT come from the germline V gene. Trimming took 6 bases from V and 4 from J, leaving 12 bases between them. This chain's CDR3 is CASSLGADNEKLFF. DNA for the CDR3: TGTGCCAGCAGCCTGGGGGCGGATAATGAAAAACTGTTTTTT.

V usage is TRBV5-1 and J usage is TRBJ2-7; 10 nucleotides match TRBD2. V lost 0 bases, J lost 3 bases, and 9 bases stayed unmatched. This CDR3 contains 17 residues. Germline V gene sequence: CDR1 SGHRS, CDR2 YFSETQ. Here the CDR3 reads CASSLAASGSEGYEQYF. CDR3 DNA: TGCGCCAGCAGCTTGGCCGCTAGCGGGAGCGAGGGCTACGAGCAGTACTTC.

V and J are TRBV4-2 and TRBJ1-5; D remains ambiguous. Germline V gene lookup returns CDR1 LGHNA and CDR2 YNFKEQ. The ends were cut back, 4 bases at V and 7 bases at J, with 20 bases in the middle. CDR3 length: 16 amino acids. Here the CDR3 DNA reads TGTGCCAGCAGCCCCTTTTCGGCTTCAGCCGGGCAGCCCCAGCATTTT. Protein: CASSPFSASAGQPQHF.